This T cell receptor beta chain was recovered during a study of blood T cell repertoires in COVID-19. With respect to this clone: This sample also contains other DNA sequences that code for the same CDR3.

Sequencing used immunoSEQ multiplex PCR; TCRdb keeps in-frame clones, though not all of them. This sample has under 200,000 clones; 84% occur once, and the top ten carry roughly 2.6%. V was cut by 0 bases and J by 0 bases, with 6 bases left in between. The CDR3 has 15 residues. Germline V gene sequence: CDR1 LNHNV, CDR2 YYDKDF (reference sequence). This TCR was sampled from a human donor with acute or convalescent COVID-19. The donor label of this sample is uncertain. The sequenced material came from peripheral blood. J is TRBJ1-5 and V is TRBV15; maybe TRBD1 (5 bases). The CDR3 region is CATSRDRVSNQPQHF. The DNA of the CDR3 is TGTGCCACCAGCAGAGACAGGGTTAGCAATCAGCCCCAGCATTTT.